This T cell receptor (beta chain) was observed in a study of OX40 agonist ivuxolimab in advanced cancers. Peripheral blood came from all dose cohorts at three timepoints. V dropped 6 bases and J dropped 7; count of bases not matched to a gene: 8. The CDR3 loop spans 13 amino acids. Germline CDR1 and CDR2: MNHNS and SASEGT. Details on this clone: Its target is unknown.

Generated by immunoSEQ multiplex PCR, the TCRdb table keeps only in-frame clones and is missing some. The repertoire holds about 53,000 clones, about four fifths seen once, with roughly 1.2% in the top ten. Findings and limits, study-wide: Among the lowest peripheral clonal expansion occurred in 0.1-3.0 mg/kg partial responders. Specificity for antigen went undetermined in the expanded peripheral T cells. Part of the nonresponder group also had normalized T-cell clonal expansion that was low.

Sequenced here: CD4+ or CD8+ T cells sorted from blood, sampled in a trial of the OX40 agonist ivuxolimab. This TCR was recovered from an adult with an advanced solid tumor such as melanoma, head and neck, liver or kidney cancer. This chain connects TRBV6-1 to TRBJ1-1; 7 bases fit TRBD1. Written as DNA, the CDR3 is TGTGCCAGCAGAATCGACAGGGCCGGTGAAGCTTTCTTT. Translation: CASRIDRAGEAFF.